Below, 18 T cell receptor beta chains from the same sample are listed, as sequenced in a study of cytomegalovirus exposure and HLA in healthy donors. The PCR was carried out with 60 Vbeta primers and 13 Jbeta primers. Here immunoSEQ multiplex PCR was the method, and the copy in TCRdb shows in-frame clones only, minus some. The table for this sample gives over 65,000 clones. Material for sequencing was PBMCs. The receptor set was obtained from a woman between 25 and 40 years old in good health and CMV-seronegative.

To note about this clone: Germline is not matched at one junction end, which may reflect a read error. The chain couples TRBV5-6 to TRBJ2-6; 11 nucleotides agree with TRBD1. This CDR3 comprises 18 residues. The germline CDR1 and CDR2 sequences are SGHDT and YYEEEE. The CDR3 DNA reads as TGTGCCAGCAGCCAGGGACAGGGGGTCTACTCTGGGGCCAACGTCTTGACTTTC. It is translated as CASSQGQGVYSGANVLTF.

The rearrangement joins TRBV5-1 to TRBJ1-1; maybe TRBD1 (6 bases). V was clipped by 4 bases and J by 2 bases, with 12 bases between them. The germline CDR1 and CDR2 sequences are SGHRS and YFSETQ. The CDR3 extends over 14 amino acids. CDR3 sequence reads: CASSQTGLNTEAFF. The CDR3 DNA reads as TGCGCCAGCAGCCAGACAGGACTTAACACTGAAGCTTTCTTT.

This rearrangement joins TRBV5-6 to TRBJ2-3; the D is unclear. The CDR3 runs to 16 residues. V gave up 0 bases and J gave up 0 bases, with 11 bases separating them. Germline V lookup: CDR1 SGHDT, CDR2 YYEEEE. The CDR3 DNA reads as TGTGCCAGCAGCTTGGGGTCGGTCCCTAGCACAGATACGCAGTATTTT. This encodes CASSLGSVPSTDTQYF. The whole variable domain, remainder taken from reference TRBV5-6 and TRBJ2-3, is DAGVTQSPTHLIKTRGQQVTLRCSPKSGHDTVSWYQQALGQGPQFIFQYYEEEERQRGNFPDRFSGHQFPNYSSELNVNALLLGDSALYLCASSLGSVPSTDTQYFGPGTRLTVL.

This chain connects TRBV4-1 to TRBJ2-1; 7 bases are a match to TRBD1. The germline gives CDR1 MGHRA, CDR2 YSYEKL. The junction had 3 bases not matched to a gene; V was cut back by 3 bases and J by 4 bases. The CDR3 sequence is 14 residues long. The CDR3 is CASSHRQGYNEQFF. CDR3 nucleotides: TGCGCCAGCAGCCACAGACAGGGATACAATGAGCAGTTCTTC.

The rearrangement joins TRBV4-1 to TRBJ2-1, with 9 bases fitting TRBD1. Germline CDR1 and CDR2: MGHRA and YSYEKL. The CDR3 extends over 14 amino acids. J lost 8 bases, V lost 3 bases, and 5 bases had no gene match. The CDR3 reads CASSHWTGEHEQFF. CDR3 bases: TGCGCCAGCAGCCACTGGACAGGGGAACATGAGCAGTTCTTC.

J is TRBJ2-7 and V is TRBV27; the match to TRBD1 covers 10 bases. The CDR3 contains 13 residues. Trimming at V came to 6 bases and at J to 4 bases, leaving 3 bases not matched to a gene. The V gene's germline CDR1 is MNHEY and CDR2 SMNVEV (reference sequence). The CDR3 is CASRPGQGYEQYF. The CDR3 DNA reads as TGTGCCAGCAGGCCGGGACAGGGGTACGAGCAGTACTTC.

The chain joins TRBV27 to TRBJ2-7; 10 bases are shared with TRBD2. The CDR3 has 15 amino acids. The V gene's germline CDR1 is MNHEY and CDR2 SMNVEV (reference sequence). Trimming took 6 bases from V and 2 from J; bases not matched to a gene: 7. The CDR3 loop is CASRPGLAGAYEQYF. In DNA, the CDR3 is TGTGCCAGCAGACCGGGGCTAGCGGGGGCCTACGAGCAGTACTTC.

This rearrangement joins TRBV5-4 to TRBJ1-2; 9 nucleotides line up with TRBD1. Germline loops: CDR1 SGHNT, CDR2 YYREEE (reference sequence). The junction had 5 bases not matched to a gene; V was cut back by 0 bases and J by 2 bases. This CDR3 spans 16 amino acids. The CDR3 protein is CASSLDPTGGNYGYTF. In DNA, the CDR3 is TGTGCCAGCAGCTTGGATCCGACAGGGGGAAACTATGGCTACACCTTC.

This rearrangement joins TRBV30 to TRBJ1-1; possibly TRBD1 for D (5 bases). The CDR3 is 13 residues long. Germline V lookup: CDR1 GTSNPN, CDR2 SVGIG (reference sequence). The V end was cut by 6 bases, the J end by 5 bases, with 16 bases between. The CDR3 is CACHPGGVTEAFF. The CDR3, as DNA: TGTGCCTGCCACCCCGGGGGTGTGACTGAAGCTTTCTTT.

The V and J genes are TRBV19 and TRBJ1-1, with 11 bases that match TRBD1. V shed 5 bases and J 6 bases; nucleotides not matched to a gene: 8. The CDR3 extends over 15 amino acids. Germline-derived CDR1 and CDR2 are LNHDA and SQIVND (reference sequence). The CDR3 DNA is TGTGCCAGTAGTCTCGGACAGGGGGCGGTCGCTGAAGCTTTCTTT. This gives the protein CASSLGQGAVAEAFF.

V and J are TRBV5-1 and TRBJ1-1, with D hard to call. The germline V and J ends were trimmed by 1 base and 3 bases, with 7 bases remaining between them. The CDR3 loop spans 13 amino acids. CDR1 is SGHRS, CDR2 YFSETQ, per germline. CDR3 nucleotides: TGCGCCAGCAGCTTGAGCACTTACACTGAAGCTTTCTTT. It translates to CASSLSTYTEAFF.

This rearrangement joins TRBV11-2 to TRBJ2-7, with a weak D call TRBD1 (5 bases). This CDR3 comprises 15 residues. V lost 2 bases and J lost 2, with 13 bases in between. Germline CDR1 and CDR2: SGHAT and FQNNGV. CDR3 bases: TGTGCCAGCAGCTTAACTTCTACAGGTGCCTACGAGCAGTACTTC. This sequence encodes CASSLTSTGAYEQYF.

The chain joins TRBV29-1 to TRBJ2-2; 11 bases match TRBD2. CDR3 length equals 16 residues. Trimming removed 4 bases from V and 6 bases from J; junction bases left unmatched: 10. Germline CDR1 and CDR2: SQVTM and ANQGSEA. CDR3 sequence reads: CSVVPLAGEGAGELFF. CDR3 coding DNA: TGCAGCGTTGTACCACTAGCGGGAGAGGGGGCCGGGGAGCTGTTTTTT.

The chain carries TRBV5-1 and TRBJ1-1; 7 bases line up with TRBD1. The CDR3 length is 16 residues. The V gene's germline CDR1 is SGHRS and CDR2 YFSETQ. The V gene end was trimmed by 2 bases and the J gene end by 2 bases; junction bases not matched to a gene: 9. This CDR3 is CASSLRGGDSNTEAFF. The CDR3 nucleotides are TGCGCCAGCAGCTTACGCGGGGGGGACAGTAACACTGAAGCTTTCTTT. Filled out from reference TRBV5-1 and TRBJ1-1, the complete variable domain reads KAGVTQTPRYLIKTRGQQVTLSCSPISGHRSVSWYQQTPGQGLQFLFEYFSETQRNKGNFPGRFSGRQFSNSRSEMNVSTLELGDSALYLCASSLRGGDSNTEAFFGQGTRLTVV.

The J gene is TRBJ2-7, the V gene TRBV5-4; 10 bases are a match to TRBD2. The CDR3 is 14 amino acids. Trimming took 2 bases from V and 2 from J; bases not matched to a gene: 1. The V gene's germline CDR1 is SGHNT and CDR2 YYREEE (reference sequence). CDR3 coding DNA: TGTGCCAGCAGCTTAGCGGGAGGGCCCTACGAGCAGTACTTC. It yields the protein CASSLAGGPYEQYF.

The chain is built from TRBV6-1 and TRBJ1-1; D perhaps matches TRBD1 (6 bases). Per the germline V gene, CDR1 is MNHNS and CDR2 is SASEGT. CDR3 size: 14 residues. Trimming removed 7 bases from V and 1 base from J, with 13 bases in between. As DNA, the CDR3 is TGTGCCAGCATTCAGGGGTTACCGAACACTGAAGCTTTCTTT. Translated: CASIQGLPNTEAFF.

This chain uses TRBV19 with TRBJ1-1; maybe TRBD1 (6 bases). This CDR3 comprises 16 residues. The germline CDR1 and CDR2 sequences are LNHDA and SQIVND (reference sequence). Trimming stripped 5 bases from V and 1 base from J, with 17 bases between. The CDR3: CASSVPGGPSNTEAFF. The CDR3 DNA sequence: TGTGCCAGTAGTGTCCCCGGGGGGCCCTCGAACACTGAAGCTTTCTTT. Variable domain in full (rest from reference TRBV19 and TRBJ1-1): DGGITQSPKYLFRKEGQNVTLSCEQNLNHDAMYWYRQDPGQGLRLIYYSQIVNDFQKGDIAEGYSVSREKKESFPLTVTSAQKNPTAFYLCASSVPGGPSNTEAFFGQGTRLTVV.

The J gene is TRBJ1-5, the V gene TRBV2; D is undetermined. Trimming took off 2 bases at V and 2 bases at J, with 7 bases between the two ends. The CDR3 totals 14 residues. The germline CDR1 and CDR2 sequences are SNHLY and FYNNEI. The CDR3, as DNA: TGTGCCAGCAGTGAACAGGTGGGCAATCAGCCCCAGCATTTT. It translates to CASSEQVGNQPQHF.